What follows describes a single TCR beta chain. This specimen comes from a study of blood T cell repertoires in COVID-19. The wider study: There were acute and convalescent COVID-19 samples, and they came from the United States, Italy and Spain. Sources were T cells, B-cell-depleted T cells, or PBMCs; the material itself was cDNA or gDNA.

Per the study methods: Reference gene primer amplification in the assay estimated nucleated cell counts. Assay: immunoSEQ multiplex PCR; the TCRdb copy retains only in-frame clones and omits some. Clone size and the V and J calls come from that table; the DNA yielded D and trimming. The table lists approximately 88,000 clones, around 80% of them singletons. Sequenced sample: peripheral blood. This clonotype originated in a woman aged 80 or over with active or convalescent COVID-19.

CDR3 bases: TGTGCCACCAGTGACCCGGTCAGGAACACCATATATTTT. Encoded protein: CATSDPVRNTIYF. The rearrangement links TRBV24-1 to TRBJ1-3; no reliable D call. The CDR3 length is 13 residues. Germline V gives CDR1 KGHDR, CDR2 SFDVKD. V lost 4 bases to trimming and J lost 7 bases, with 10 bases between them.